At least ten counts were recorded for the clone carrying this T cell receptor (beta chain). Each sorted-subset library came from around 1 million CD4+ or CD8+ T cells. This entry belongs to a study of neurological immune-mediated disorders. Germline V gene lookup returns CDR1 DFQATT and CDR2 SNEGSKA (reference sequence). The CDR3 is made up of 14 amino acids. The V and J ends lost 1 base and 1 base, in that order; junction bases with no gene match: 2. One entry per CDR3 protein results from TCRdb running MiXCR on the 5' RACE reads. The table records tens of thousands of distinct CDR3 sequences, more than 4% of them present only once.

The sequence was collected from a middle-aged woman in good health. V gene TRBV20-1 combines with J gene TRBJ2-3; 7 bases are shared with TRBD1. The source material was CD4+ T cells from blood. The CDR3 DNA sequence: TGCAGTGCTAGAGTTGGGACAGGCACAGATACGCAGTATTTT. It codes for CSARVGTGTDTQYF.